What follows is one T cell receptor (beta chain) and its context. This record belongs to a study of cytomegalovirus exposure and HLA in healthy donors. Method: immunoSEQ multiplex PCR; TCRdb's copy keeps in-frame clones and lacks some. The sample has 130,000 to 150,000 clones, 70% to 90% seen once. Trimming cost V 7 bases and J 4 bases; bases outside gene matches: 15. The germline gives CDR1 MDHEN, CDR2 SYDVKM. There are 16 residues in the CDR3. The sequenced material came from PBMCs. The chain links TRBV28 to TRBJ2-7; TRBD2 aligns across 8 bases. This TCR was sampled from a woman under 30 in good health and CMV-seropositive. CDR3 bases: TGTGCCAGCACCTCCCCACGGGGGGGAGGGCTTTACGAGCAGTACTTC. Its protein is CASTSPRGGGLYEQYF.